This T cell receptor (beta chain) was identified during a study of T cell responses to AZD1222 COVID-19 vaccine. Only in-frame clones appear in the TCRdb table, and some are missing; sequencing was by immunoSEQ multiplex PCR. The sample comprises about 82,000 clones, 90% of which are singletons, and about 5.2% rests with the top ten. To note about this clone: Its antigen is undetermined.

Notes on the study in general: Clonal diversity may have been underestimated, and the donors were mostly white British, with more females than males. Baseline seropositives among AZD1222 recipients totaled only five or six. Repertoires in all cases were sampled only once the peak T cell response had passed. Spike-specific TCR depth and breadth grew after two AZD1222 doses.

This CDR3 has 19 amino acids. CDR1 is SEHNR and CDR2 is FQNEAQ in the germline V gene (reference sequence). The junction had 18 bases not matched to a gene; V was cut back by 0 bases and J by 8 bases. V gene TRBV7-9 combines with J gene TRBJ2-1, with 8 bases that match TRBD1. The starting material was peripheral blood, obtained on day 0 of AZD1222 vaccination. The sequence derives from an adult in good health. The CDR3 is CASSLAIGTGNFRSDEQFF. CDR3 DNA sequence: TGTGCCAGCAGCTTAGCGATTGGGACAGGTAACTTCAGGAGCGATGAGCAGTTCTTC.